The 20 T cell receptor beta chains below come from one sample, sequenced in a study of radiotherapy plus CTLA-4 blockade in lung cancer. Generated by immunoSEQ multiplex PCR, the TCRdb table keeps only in-frame clones and is missing some. The sample holds 95,000 to 150,000 clones, about 90% seen once. Sample: peripheral blood, taken from a patient treated with radiotherapy plus ipilimumab. The origin of the receptors is a human donor with non-small cell lung cancer that progressed on radiotherapy plus ipilimumab.

This sequence joins TRBV2 and TRBJ2-3; D possibly uses TRBD1 or TRBD2 (5 bases each). There are 13 residues in the CDR3. CDR1 and CDR2 from the germline V gene are SNHLY and FYNNEI. The ends were cut back, 6 bases at V and 0 bases at J, with 7 bases in the middle. As DNA, the CDR3 is TGTGCCAGCAGGGGGGACAGCACAGATACGCAGTATTTT. Amino acids: CASRGDSTDTQYF.

This clone was detected once. This chain uses TRBV27 with TRBJ2-1; D perhaps matches TRBD1 (7 bases). The CDR3 is 14 residues long. The germline V and J ends were trimmed by 3 bases and 5 bases, with 11 bases remaining between them. The germline CDR1 and CDR2 sequences are MNHEY and SMNVEV (reference sequence). This CDR3 is CASSLRDRNNEQFF. The CDR3 coding sequence is TGTGCCAGCAGTTTGCGGGACAGAAACAATGAGCAGTTCTTC.

This chain uses TRBV6-1 with TRBJ2-3; D assignment may be TRBD1 or TRBD2 (5 bases each). Trimming removed 7 bases at V and 5 bases at J, with 16 bases between. The germline V gene has CDR1 MNHNS and CDR2 SASEGT. The CDR3 length is 14 residues. CDR3 sequence reads: CASKRSGAGDTQYF. The CDR3 DNA is TGTGCCAGCAAGCGGAGTGGGGCGGGAGATACGCAGTATTTT.

The CDR3, as DNA: TGCGCCAGCAGCTTATTCGAGCCCAGGAGCTCCTACAATGAGCAGTTCTTC. Translated: CASSLFEPRSSYNEQFF. The chain links TRBV4-1 to TRBJ2-1; unclear D gene. CDR3 size: 17 residues. Per the germline V gene, CDR1 is MGHRA and CDR2 is YSYEKL. The germline V and J ends were trimmed by 5 bases and 0 bases, with 17 bases remaining between them.

With regard to this clone: The junction shows a germline mismatch at one end, possibly a read error. The gene calls are TRBV18 and TRBJ1-2; TRBD1 agrees at 7 bases. The CDR3 is 13 residues long. The germline V gene encodes CDR1 KGHSH and CDR2 LQKENI. The CDR3 nucleotides are TGTGTCAGCTCACGGGGGACAGACTATGGCTACACCTTC. This codes for CVSSRGTDYGYTF. The full variable domain, in which reference TRBV18 and TRBJ1-2 provide the parts outside the CDR3, is NAGVMQNPRHLVRRRGQEARLRCSPMKGHSHVYWYRQLPEEGLKFMVYLQKENIIDESGMPKERFSAEFPKEGPSILRIQQVVRGDSAAYFCVSSRGTDYGYTFGSGTRLTVV.

This chain connects TRBV10-3 to TRBJ2-7, with a weak D call TRBD1 (6 bases). V lost 10 bases, J lost 3 bases, and 25 bases lay in between. The CDR3 has 16 amino acids. Germline CDR1 reads ENHRY; CDR2 reads SYGVKD. Here the CDR3 DNA reads TGTGCCACCCAACTGGACAGCCCCGGAGGAATCTACGAGCAGTACTTC. It translates to CATQLDSPGGIYEQYF.

V gene TRBV27 combines with J gene TRBJ2-3, with D hard to call. The V gene lost 5 bases and the J gene lost 0 bases, with 15 bases spanning the gap. CDR1 and CDR2 (germline): MNHEY, SMNVEV (reference sequence). The CDR3 spans 16 residues. The CDR3 loop is CASSPFSAPSTDTQYF. The DNA for the CDR3 is TGTGCCAGCAGTCCCTTCTCGGCTCCTAGCACAGATACGCAGTATTTT.

The chain recombines TRBV6-6 with TRBJ1-2; D remains ambiguous. The germline gives CDR1 MNHNY, CDR2 SVGAGI (reference sequence). V was shortened by 11 bases and J by 0 bases, with 10 bases between the two germline ends. This CDR3 comprises 12 residues. CDR3 residues: CASVDSNYGYTF. CDR3 DNA: TGTGCCTCAGTAGATTCTAACTATGGCTACACCTTC.

V and J are TRBV7-9 and TRBJ1-2; no reliable D call. Germline lookup yields CDR1 SEHNR and CDR2 FQNEAQ (reference sequence). The CDR3 is 13 amino acids. The V end was cut by 5 bases, the J end by 1 base, with 8 bases between. The CDR3 sequence is CASSRSDNYGYTF. In DNA, the CDR3 is TGTGCCAGCAGCCGCTCCGATAACTATGGCTACACCTTC.

This chain connects TRBV2 to TRBJ2-4; 7 nucleotides match TRBD2. The germline gives CDR1 SNHLY, CDR2 FYNNEI. The junction had 14 bases not matched to a gene; V was cut back by 1 base and J by 8 bases. The CDR3 loop spans 17 amino acids. The CDR3 sequence: CASSEETSGTIGDIQYF. The CDR3 DNA reads TGTGCCAGCAGTGAAGAAACGTCTGGGACTATAGGTGACATTCAGTACTTC.

The V and J genes are TRBV18 and TRBJ1-4; unclear D gene. This CDR3 is 16 amino acids long. Trimming pared 0 bases from V and 4 bases from J, leaving 12 bases between. CDR1 is KGHSH, CDR2 LQKENI, per germline. The CDR3 loop reads CASSPPSRSDNEKLFF. DNA of the CDR3: TGTGCCAGCTCACCACCGAGCAGATCGGATAATGAAAAACTGTTTTTT. Combining the CDR3 with reference TRBV18 and TRBJ1-4 gives the whole variable domain NAGVMQNPRHLVRRRGQEARLRCSPMKGHSHVYWYRQLPEEGLKFMVYLQKENIIDESGMPKERFSAEFPKEGPSILRIQQVVRGDSAAYFCASSPPSRSDNEKLFFGSGTQLSVL.

V gene TRBV6-6 combines with J gene TRBJ1-5; no reliable D call. Germline CDR1 reads MNHNY; CDR2 reads SVGAGI (reference sequence). The germline V and J ends were trimmed by 6 bases and 0 bases, with 6 bases remaining between them. The CDR3 length is 13 residues. DNA for the CDR3: TGTGCCAGCAGCCCATATAGCAATCAGCCCCAGCATTTT. Encoded protein: CASSPYSNQPQHF.

CDR3: CAWARLASYNEQFF. As DNA, the CDR3 is TGTGCCTGGGCTCGTCTAGCGTCTTACAATGAGCAGTTCTTC. V gene TRBV30 combines with J gene TRBJ2-1, with a tentative D call TRBD2 (6 bases). The ends were cut back, 5 bases at V and 4 bases at J, with 15 bases in the middle. The CDR3 covers 14 residues. CDR1 is GTSNPN, CDR2 SVGIG, per germline (reference sequence).

The chain has TRBV7-8 and TRBJ2-5; D may be TRBD2 (6 bases). CDR1 and CDR2 from the germline V gene are SGHVS and FQNEAQ. This CDR3 spans 15 amino acids. The V gene lost 4 bases and the J gene lost 2 bases, with 14 bases spanning the gap. CDR3 DNA sequence: TGTGCCAGCAGCTCCCGTGGGGGAGGTCAAGAGACCCAGTACTTC. It translates to CASSSRGGGQETQYF. The complete variable domain, with remaining parts taken from reference TRBV7-8 and TRBJ2-5, reads GAGVSQSPRYKVAKRGQDVALRCDPISGHVSLFWYQQALGQGPEFLTYFQNEAQLDKSGLPSDRFFAERPEGSVSTLKIQRTQQEDSAVYLCASSSRGGGQETQYFGPGTRLLVL.

The genes are TRBV2 and TRBJ2-4; D is unresolved. The CDR3 has 15 residues. Germline CDR1 SNHLY, CDR2 FYNNEI. V lost 5 bases, J lost 4 bases, and 15 bases lay in between. The CDR3 bases are TGTGCCAGCAGTCCGGGCGCCCGCCAAAAAAACATTCAGTACTTC. This translates into CASSPGARQKNIQYF.

The CDR3 sequence: CASSPGGGNYGYTF. CDR3 nucleotide sequence: TGCGCCAGCAGCCCCGGGGGGGGTAACTATGGCTACACCTTC. This chain uses TRBV5-1 with TRBJ1-2, with D perhaps matching TRBD1 (5 bases). The V gene's germline CDR1 is SGHRS and CDR2 YFSETQ. The CDR3 covers 14 residues. V lost 4 bases and J lost 1, with 11 bases in between.

This clone has more than one count but fewer than ten. The rearrangement links TRBV6-5 to TRBJ2-7; D tentatively reads TRBD1 or TRBD2 (5 bases each). Germline CDR1 is MNHEY and CDR2 is SVGAGI. V gave up 2 bases and J gave up 0 bases, with 8 bases separating them. The CDR3 covers 14 residues. As DNA, the CDR3 is TGTGCCAGCAGTTACCGGGACCGCTCCTACGAGCAGTACTTC. This sequence encodes CASSYRDRSYEQYF.

J is TRBJ2-2 and V is TRBV9; perhaps TRBD2 as D (5 bases). Germline V gene data show CDR1 as SGDLS and CDR2 as YYNGEE. This CDR3 is built from 13 residues. Trimming took 3 bases from V and 4 from J, leaving 7 bases between them. The CDR3 nucleotides are TGTGCCAGCAGCGCCGGGGTCACCGGGGAGCTGTTTTTT. Its protein product is CASSAGVTGELFF. The whole variable domain, remainder taken from reference TRBV9 and TRBJ2-2, is DSGVTQTPKHLITATGQRVTLRCSPRSGDLSVYWYQQSLDQGLQFLIQYYNGEERAKGNILERFSAQQFPDLHSELNLSSLELGDSALYFCASSAGVTGELFFGEGSRLTVL.

This chain links TRBV29-1 with TRBJ1-2; 9 bases are shared with TRBD1. CDR1 and CDR2 from the germline V gene are SQVTM and ANQGSEA. This CDR3 contains 13 residues. The V segment lost 5 bases and the J segment 7 bases; nucleotides outside the gene matches: 8. The CDR3 is CSVSTGGAGGYTF. CDR3 DNA sequence: TGCAGCGTTTCCACAGGGGGCGCGGGTGGCTACACCTTC.

The chain joins TRBV5-1 to TRBJ2-5; perhaps TRBD2 as D (5 bases). The CDR3 extends over 15 amino acids. The V gene lost 4 bases and the J gene lost 3 bases, with 16 bases spanning the gap. The V gene's germline CDR1 is SGHRS and CDR2 YFSETQ. This CDR3 is CASSRLRGYEETQYF. The CDR3 DNA is TGCGCCAGCAGCCGCCTTCGAGGGTATGAAGAGACCCAGTACTTC.